This record looks at one T cell receptor beta chain sequence and its context. Antigen unknown. The CDR3 is 15 amino acids. The V gene's germline CDR1 is MNHNY and CDR2 SVGAGI (reference sequence). V lost 3 bases and J lost 4, with 15 bases in between. These data belong to a study of cytomegalovirus exposure and HLA in healthy donors. The study's findings and limits: Accounts indicate the classifier identified cytomegalovirus status with strong specificity and sensitivity. It is likely that the observed cluster of highly shared sequence variants was a sequencing artifact.

The PCR was carried out with 60 Vbeta primers and 13 Jbeta primers. TCRdb's copy holds only in-frame clones and misses some; the assay was immunoSEQ multiplex PCR. Of over 100,000 clones in the sample, 82% are singletons; the top ten hold approximately 23%. This clonotype was obtained from a young man in good health and CMV-seropositive. Sequencing input: PBMCs. This chain joins TRBV6-6 and TRBJ1-1; D remains ambiguous. In nucleotides, the CDR3 is TGTGCCAGCAGTTATTCTCCAGGTAGGCTCACTGAAGCTTTCTTT. This translates into CASSYSPGRLTEAFF.